This entry is about one TCR beta chain. Its specificity is not known. Per the germline V gene, CDR1 is WNHNN and CDR2 is SYGVQD (reference sequence). The CDR3 runs to 14 residues. V trimming: 4 bases; J trimming: 5 bases; junction bases outside the gene matches: 4. This specimen comes from a study of cytomegalovirus exposure and HLA in healthy donors. Background on the study: There were some 400 genotyped donors. Of these, about 80% fell in the genetic ancestry cluster associated with self-reported Caucasian donors.

Primers for the PCR totalled 60 Vbeta and 13 Jbeta. Repertoires were generated with immunoSEQ multiplex PCR, while TCRdb's copy carries only in-frame clones and drops some. The sample carries a few hundred thousand clones, 60% to 85% recorded once. General study findings and limits: Cytomegalovirus association was assigned to 150 to 200 TCR beta chains. Later analysis demonstrated an association between a missense DCLRE1C variant and TCR beta V- and J-gene trimming.

The chain is built from TRBV10-1 and TRBJ2-1, with TRBD2 matching 8 bases. This receptor was taken from a man aged 40-49 years in good health and CMV-seronegative. Sequenced material: PBMCs. CDR3 bases: TGCGCCAGCAGTGGTAGCGGGAAACACAATGAGCAGTTCTTC. Protein sequence: CASSGSGKHNEQFF.